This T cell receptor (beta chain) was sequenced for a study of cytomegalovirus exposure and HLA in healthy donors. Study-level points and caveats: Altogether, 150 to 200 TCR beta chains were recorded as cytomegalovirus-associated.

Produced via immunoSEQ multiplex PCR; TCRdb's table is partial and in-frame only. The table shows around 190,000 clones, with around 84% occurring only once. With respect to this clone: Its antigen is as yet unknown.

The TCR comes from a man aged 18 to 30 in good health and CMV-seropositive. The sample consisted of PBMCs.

The CDR3 loop reads CASSSPTGAFF. Here the CDR3 DNA reads TGTGCCAGCAGCTCCCCCACAGGAGCTTTCTTT. The chain is built from TRBV5-4 and TRBJ1-1, with a weak D call TRBD1 (5 bases). This CDR3 has 11 residues. V was cut by 3 bases and J by 10 bases, with 10 bases left in between. Germline assignment: CDR1 SGHNT and CDR2 YYREEE (reference sequence).